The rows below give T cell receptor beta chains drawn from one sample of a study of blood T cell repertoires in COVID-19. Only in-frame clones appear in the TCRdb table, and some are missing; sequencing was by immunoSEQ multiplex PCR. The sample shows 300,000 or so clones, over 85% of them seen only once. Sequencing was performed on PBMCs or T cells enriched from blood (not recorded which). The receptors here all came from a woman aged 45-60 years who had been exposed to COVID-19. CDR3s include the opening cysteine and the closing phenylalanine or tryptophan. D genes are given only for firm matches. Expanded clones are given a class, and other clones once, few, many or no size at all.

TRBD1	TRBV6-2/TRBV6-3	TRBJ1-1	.	CASSHPGQGFF	TGTGCCAGCAGCCATCCGGGACAGGGATTCTTT
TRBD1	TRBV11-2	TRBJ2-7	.	CASSLVPGQGRNEQYF	TGTGCCAGCAGCTTAGTACCCGGACAGGGGAGGAACGAGCAGTACTTC
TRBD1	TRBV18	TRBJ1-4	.	CASSPGQVHTNEKLFF	TGTGCCAGCTCACCCGGACAGGTCCACACTAATGAAAAACTGTTTTTT
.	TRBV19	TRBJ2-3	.	CASSWADTDTQYF	TGTGCCAGTTCTTGGGCAGACACAGATACGCAGTATTTT
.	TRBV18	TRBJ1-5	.	CASSPSGVEPQHF	TGTGCCAGCTCCCCCTCGGGAGTTGAGCCCCAGCATTTT
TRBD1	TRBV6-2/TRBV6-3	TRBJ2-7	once	CASSYSQGAYVQYF	TGTGCCAGCAGTTACTCCCAGGGGGCTTACGTGCAGTACTTC
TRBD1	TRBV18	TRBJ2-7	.	CASSSTGVAYEQYF	TGTGCCAGCTCATCAACAGGGGTCGCTTACGAGCAGTACTTC
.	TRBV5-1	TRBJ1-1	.	CASSLEAFGTEAFF	TGCGCCAGCAGCTTGGAGGCCTTCGGGACTGAAGCTTTCTTT
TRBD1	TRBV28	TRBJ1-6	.	CASSEGTGQNSPLHF	TGTGCCAGCAGTGAAGGGACAGGTCAGAATTCACCCCTCCACTTT
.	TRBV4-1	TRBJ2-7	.	CASSQSRMAGAYEQYF	TGCGCCAGCAGCCAGAGTAGAATGGCAGGGGCTTACGAGCAGTACTTC
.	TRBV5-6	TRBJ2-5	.	CASSLGPAEYQETQYF	TGTGCCAGCAGCTTGGGGCCAGCGGAGTACCAAGAGACCCAGTACTTC
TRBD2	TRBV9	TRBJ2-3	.	CASSVTSGGTDTQYF	TGTGCCAGCAGCGTGACTAGCGGGGGCACAGATACGCAGTATTTT